These 28 T cell receptor beta chains were all obtained from the same sample, sequenced in a study of OX40 agonist ivuxolimab in advanced cancers. The data were produced by immunoSEQ multiplex PCR, yet TCRdb's version contains in-frame clones alone and is incomplete. The table has 150,000 to 170,000 clones, approximately 94% seen once. The specimen was CD4+ or CD8+ T cells sorted from blood, collected in a trial of the OX40 agonist ivuxolimab. These receptors all come from an adult with an advanced solid tumor such as melanoma, head and neck, liver or kidney cancer.

The rearrangement uses TRBV7-2 and TRBJ1-5; D is unclear. The CDR3 runs to 15 residues. CDR1 SGHTA and CDR2 FQGNSA come from the germline V gene. V was shortened by 6 bases and J by 0 bases, with 12 bases between the two germline ends. CDR3 in DNA: TGTGCCAGCAGTTCGGGCCCATATAGCAATCAGCCCCAGCATTTT. This encodes CASSSGPYSNQPQHF.

For this clone: This CDR3 is also generated by other DNA sequences in the sample. The genes are TRBV5-1 and TRBJ1-4; 8 bases match TRBD1. Trimming removed 0 bases from V and 5 bases from J; junction bases left unmatched: 0. This CDR3 is 14 amino acids long. CDR1 is SGHRS, CDR2 YFSETQ, per germline. In nucleotides, the CDR3 is TGCGCCAGCAGCTTGGGACAGGGGAATGAAAAACTGTTTTTT. Its translation is CASSLGQGNEKLFF.

The chain combines TRBV18 with TRBJ1-2; 9 nucleotides match TRBD1. CDR1 and CDR2 (germline): KGHSH, LQKENI. V trimming: 3 bases; J trimming: 3 bases; junction bases outside the gene matches: 5. The CDR3 contains 15 residues. The CDR3 bases are TGTGCCAGCTCACCCCCGGACAGGGGAGACTATGGCTACACCTTC. Encoded protein: CASSPPDRGDYGYTF.

The CDR3 nucleotides read TGTGCCAGCAGCTCGGGGTGGGAGAACAATGAGCAGTTCTTC. It specifies CASSSGWENNEQFF. The chain has TRBV9 and TRBJ2-1; a possible D gene is TRBD2 (5 bases). This CDR3 has 14 residues. CDR1 and CDR2 from the germline V gene are SGDLS and YYNGEE. The V and J ends lost 4 bases and 5 bases respectively, with 13 bases between them.

This chain joins TRBV6-5 and TRBJ1-1; D uncertain. Trimming removed 7 bases at V and 1 base at J, with 10 bases between. The CDR3 spans 13 residues. The germline V gene encodes CDR1 MNHEY and CDR2 SVGAGI. The DNA of the CDR3 is TGTGCCAGCACCCTCTCTAGGAACACTGAAGCTTTCTTT. Translated, it gives CASTLSRNTEAFF.

The gene calls are TRBV9 and TRBJ2-1; D not certain. The V gene lost 0 bases and the J gene lost 16 bases, with 8 bases spanning the gap. Germline CDR1 reads SGDLS; CDR2 reads YYNGEE. There are 10 residues in the CDR3. The chain's CDR3 is CASSVEAEFF. In DNA, the CDR3 is TGTGCCAGCAGCGTAGAGGCCGAATTCTTC.

This clone was seen once. The chain links TRBV27 to TRBJ1-2; D possibly corresponds to TRBD1 (6 bases). The CDR3 extends over 14 amino acids. Trimming left V 6 bases short and J 7 bases short, with 18 bases between. CDR1 and CDR2 (germline): MNHEY, SMNVEV (reference sequence). The CDR3 DNA reads as TGTGCCAGCAGCCTCCTAAACAGGGTGGGTGGCTACACCTTC. Translation: CASSLLNRVGGYTF.

The chain has TRBV5-1 and TRBJ1-2, with 11 bases identical to TRBD1. The CDR3 is 16 residues long. V was clipped by 4 bases and J by 1 base; unmatched bases: 6. Per germline, CDR1 SGHRS and CDR2 YFSETQ. The CDR3 here is CASSPGQGAINYGYTF. In DNA, the CDR3 is TGCGCCAGCAGCCCCGGACAGGGGGCGATTAACTATGGCTACACCTTC. Drawing the rest from reference TRBV5-1 and TRBJ1-2, the complete variable domain is KAGVTQTPRYLIKTRGQQVTLSCSPISGHRSVSWYQQTPGQGLQFLFEYFSETQRNKGNFPGRFSGRQFSNSRSEMNVSTLELGDSALYLCASSPGQGAINYGYTFGSGTRLTVV.

This chain connects TRBV7-9 to TRBJ1-1; D ambiguous. V dropped 2 bases and J dropped 3 bases, with 4 bases sitting between them. Germline lookup yields CDR1 SEHNR and CDR2 FQNEAQ (reference sequence). The CDR3 length is 12 residues. CDR3 nucleotide sequence: TGTGCCAGCAGCTTATCCCACACTGAAGCTTTCTTT. Translated: CASSLSHTEAFF.

The chain couples TRBV15 to TRBJ2-1; a weak D match, TRBD1 (5 bases). The V end was cut by 1 base, the J end by 3 bases, with 10 bases between. The CDR3 contains 15 residues. Germline V lookup: CDR1 LNHNV, CDR2 YYDKDF (reference sequence). The chain's CDR3 is CATSRVGDYYNEQFF. CDR3 DNA: TGTGCCACCAGCAGAGTAGGGGATTACTACAATGAGCAGTTCTTC.

V gene TRBV9 combines with J gene TRBJ1-2; D gene uncertain. Trimming removed 0 bases at V and 7 bases at J, with 13 bases between. The germline V gene encodes CDR1 SGDLS and CDR2 YYNGEE. This CDR3 is 14 amino acids long. The CDR3: CASSVAPKEGGYTF. CDR3 DNA sequence: TGTGCCAGCAGCGTAGCCCCAAAGGAGGGTGGCTACACCTTC.

The V and J genes are TRBV7-7 and TRBJ2-5; D is uncertain. This CDR3 comprises 14 residues. Germline values: CDR1 SSHAT, CDR2 FNYEAQ (reference sequence). V was cut by 5 bases and J by 1 base, with 11 bases left in between. CDR3 region: CASSPIGAQETQYF. The CDR3 DNA reads TGTGCCAGCAGCCCCATCGGCGCCCAAGAGACCCAGTACTTC.

This clone was found once. The V gene is TRBV10-3, the J gene TRBJ1-4; possibly TRBD1 for D (5 bases). The V end lost 6 bases, the J end lost 10 bases, and 12 bases lay between the germline ends. The CDR3 runs to 12 residues. Per the germline V gene, CDR1 is ENHRY and CDR2 is SYGVKD. The CDR3 here is CAIREAGGKLFF. The DNA of the CDR3 is TGTGCCATCAGGGAGGCGGGGGGAAAACTGTTTTTT.

This rearrangement joins TRBV29-1 to TRBJ1-2, with unresolved D. V lost 7 bases and J 7 bases, leaving 16 bases between the germline ends. Germline V gene data show CDR1 as SQVTM and CDR2 as ANQGSEA. The CDR3 extends over 12 amino acids. CDR3 loop: CSGLIGLSGYTF. The CDR3 nucleotides read TGCAGCGGCCTTATAGGGCTCAGTGGCTACACCTTC.

This clone was counted once. CDR3: CASSVGAGYTGELFF. CDR3 nucleotide sequence: TGTGCCAGCAGCGTAGGAGCAGGGTACACCGGGGAGCTGTTTTTT. V usage is TRBV9 and J usage is TRBJ2-2; maybe TRBD1 (5 bases). CDR3 length equals 15 residues. Trimming left V 0 bases short and J 3 bases short, with 9 bases between. Per germline, CDR1 SGDLS and CDR2 YYNGEE.

The chain employs TRBV27 and TRBJ1-5; D is perhaps TRBD1 (5 bases). V dropped 2 bases and J dropped 5 bases, with 16 bases sitting between them. Germline V gene sequence: CDR1 MNHEY, CDR2 SMNVEV (reference sequence). The CDR3 has 16 residues. The CDR3 sequence is CASSLGASGVYQPQHF. CDR3 coding DNA: TGTGCCAGCAGTTTAGGGGCATCGGGGGTGTATCAGCCCCAGCATTTT.

CDR3 DNA: TGCGCCAGCAGCTTGGTACCGGGCTCCTACGAGCAGTACTTC. This codes for CASSLVPGSYEQYF. The rearrangement uses TRBV5-1 and TRBJ2-7, with D unclear. Germline values: CDR1 SGHRS, CDR2 YFSETQ. Trimming removed 0 bases at V and 0 bases at J, with 7 bases between. The CDR3 contains 14 residues.

The genes are TRBV19 and TRBJ2-7; the match to TRBD2 covers 7 bases. The junction had 5 bases not matched to a gene; V was cut back by 3 bases and J by 0 bases. Germline CDR1 is LNHDA and CDR2 is SQIVND (reference sequence). This CDR3 spans 15 amino acids. CDR3 coding DNA: TGTGCCAGTAGTATCGGGGTAGCGGGCTCCTACGAGCAGTACTTC. Its protein product is CASSIGVAGSYEQYF.

The chain is built from TRBV7-2 and TRBJ2-1; TRBD1 matches 8 bases. The ends lost 3 bases at V and 7 bases at J; junction bases unmatched: 8. Germline V gene lookup returns CDR1 SGHTA and CDR2 FQGNSA. The CDR3 is 15 amino acids. CDR3 sequence (DNA): TGTGCCAGCAGCTTCGGACAGGGCTGGAAGAATGAGCAGTTCTTC. Its translation: CASSFGQGWKNEQFF. Drawing the rest from reference TRBV7-2 and TRBJ2-1, the complete variable domain is GAGVSQSPSNKVTEKGKDVELRCDPISGHTALYWYRQSLGQGLEFLIYFQGNSAPDKSGLPSDRFSAERTGGSVSTLTIQRTQQEDSAVYLCASSFGQGWKNEQFFGPGTRLTVL.

This sequence joins TRBV12-5 and TRBJ2-1, with D perhaps TRBD2 (6 bases). The CDR3 sequence is 14 residues long. Trimming pared 5 bases from V and 7 bases from J, leaving 15 bases between. In germline, CDR1 is LGHNT, CDR2 FRNRAP. CDR3 coding DNA: TGTGCTAGTGGTCAAGGTTGGGCGGGGAATGAGCAGTTCTTC. Translated: CASGQGWAGNEQFF.

The gene calls are TRBV28 and TRBJ1-2; D gene unclear. The ends were cut back, 7 bases at V and 2 bases at J, with 14 bases in the middle. This CDR3 has 14 residues. Per the germline V gene, CDR1 is MDHEN and CDR2 is SYDVKM. The CDR3 region has the DNA TGTGCCAGCACAAGGCTACTACTAAACTATGGCTACACCTTC. It is translated as CASTRLLLNYGYTF.

The chain employs TRBV28 and TRBJ1-2; TRBD1 agrees at 7 bases. V trimming: 6 bases; J trimming: 4 bases; junction bases outside the gene matches: 5. The CDR3 runs to 13 residues. Germline lookup yields CDR1 MDHEN and CDR2 SYDVKM. The CDR3 loop is CASRWTGPYGYTF. The CDR3 coding sequence is TGTGCCAGCAGGTGGACAGGACCCTATGGCTACACCTTC.

The V and J genes are TRBV18 and TRBJ2-7; D is unresolved. Trimming took off 2 bases at V and 5 bases at J, with 13 bases between the two ends. Germline V gives CDR1 KGHSH, CDR2 LQKENI. The CDR3 length is 14 residues. DNA for the CDR3: TGTGCCAGCTCACCAGGCTTAGGACCTAACGAGCAGTACTTC. Its translation is CASSPGLGPNEQYF.

The V gene is TRBV20-1, the J gene TRBJ1-1; D is undetermined. The ends were cut back, 6 bases at V and 5 bases at J, with 10 bases in the middle. The germline CDR1 and CDR2 sequences are DFQATT and SNEGSKA (reference sequence). The CDR3 runs 11 residues. In DNA form, the CDR3 reads TGCAGTGCCCACCCCAAAACTGAAGCTTTCTTT. This codes for CSAHPKTEAFF.

This clone was detected only once. The J gene is TRBJ1-6, the V gene TRBV7-8; 7 nucleotides line up with TRBD1. The ends lost 2 bases at V and 10 bases at J; junction bases unmatched: 20. CDR3 length: 19 residues. Germline V gives CDR1 SGHVS, CDR2 FQNEAQ. The DNA of the CDR3 is TGTGCCAGCAGCTTAACCAGGGGGGGTAGAGGGCCGAGGCGGTCACCCCTCCACTTT. Translating gives CASSLTRGGRGPRRSPLHF.

The sample holds one count of this clone. J is TRBJ2-5 and V is TRBV11-1; D not resolved. The CDR3 is 15 amino acids. Per the germline V gene, CDR1 is SGHAT and CDR2 is FQDESV (reference sequence). The ends were cut back, 0 bases at V and 5 bases at J, with 13 bases in the middle. Written as DNA, the CDR3 is TGTGCCAGCAGCTTAGCTTTGAGGACGAGGGAGACCCAGTACTTC. Translated, it gives CASSLALRTRETQYF.

The rearrangement joins TRBV5-8 to TRBJ1-5, with a tentative D call TRBD1 (5 bases). With 1 base removed from V and 4 bases from J, the gap between germline ends came to 18 bases. The CDR3 spans 17 residues. Looked up from germline, CDR1 is SGHTS and CDR2 is YDEGEE. CDR3 DNA sequence: TGTGCCAGCAGCTTGTATAAGGGGCCAGGAGGAAATCAGCCCCAGCATTTT. Its protein product is CASSLYKGPGGNQPQHF.

The J gene is TRBJ1-3, the V gene TRBV7-2; maybe TRBD1 (6 bases). The CDR3 is 16 amino acids. Trimming pared 0 bases from V and 2 bases from J, leaving 11 bases between. Germline CDR1 is SGHTA and CDR2 is FQGNSA. CDR3 DNA: TGTGCCAGCAGCTTAGCGAGGGCAGGGGCTGGAAACACCATATATTTT. This codes for CASSLARAGAGNTIYF. The full variable domain, its missing parts supplied by reference TRBV7-2 and TRBJ1-3, is GAGVSQSPSNKVTEKGKDVELRCDPISGHTALYWYRQSLGQGLEFLIYFQGNSAPDKSGLPSDRFSAERTGGSVSTLTIQRTQQEDSAVYLCASSLARAGAGNTIYFGEGSWLTVV.